A single sample gave rise to the 32 T cell receptor beta chains below, sequenced in a study of monozygotic twins with inflammatory bowel disease (dated by TCRdb to about 2019). The library was prepared using 5' RACE. The data were produced on an Illumina HiSeq 2500. TCRdb reprocessed the reads; each CDR3 protein sequence makes one entry, and DNA is unavailable. The table for this sample lists 150,000 to 200,000 distinct CDR3 sequences. About 2.7% of the sample is held by the ten biggest clonotypes. The specimen sequenced was blood. The source is a human donor with ulcerative colitis or Crohn's disease, or a healthy co-twin of an affected twin (not recorded which).

The CDR3 protein is CASSRPDRTYNEQFF. The chain employs TRBV12-3 or TRBV12-4 and TRBJ2-1. The CDR3 is 15 residues long.

J is TRBJ1-1 and V is TRBV5-1. The CDR3 covers 14 residues. Per germline, CDR1 SGHRS and CDR2 YFSETQ. The CDR3 region is CASSLDGLNTEAFF.

This chain uses TRBV7-2 with TRBJ2-3. The germline V gene encodes CDR1 SGHTA and CDR2 FQGNSA. The CDR3 spans 16 residues. The CDR3 loop is CASSLAIASGSDTQYF.

This chain links TRBV20-1 with TRBJ2-7; TCRdb indicates TRBD1, and absent DNA this call remains unverified. CDR1 and CDR2 (germline): DFQATT, SNEGSKA (reference sequence). The CDR3 is made up of 13 amino acids. The CDR3 sequence: CSAPGQSSSEQYF.

V and J are TRBV6-2 or TRBV6-3 and TRBJ2-7; TCRdb calls TRBD1, which cannot be checked without DNA. Germline CDR1 is MNHEY and CDR2 is SVGEGT. The CDR3 is 16 residues long. CDR3 sequence: CASSYHRDRGQYEQYF.

The gene calls are TRBV24-1 and TRBJ2-1; with no DNA, the TCRdb D assignment of TRBD2 cannot be verified. There are 17 residues in the CDR3. Germline CDR1 and CDR2: KGHDR and SFDVKD. This CDR3 is CATSDARGTSPLNEQFF.

The V call is TRBV29-1, the J call TRBJ2-1; TCRdb calls TRBD2, which cannot be checked without DNA. Per germline, CDR1 SQVTM and CDR2 ANQGSEA. The CDR3 totals 14 residues. The CDR3 protein is CSVDASGSYNEQFF.

V and J are TRBV5-1 and TRBJ1-1; the D call of TRBD1 rests on TCRdb alone, since no DNA is present to check it. The CDR3 is 15 amino acids. Germline V lookup: CDR1 SGHRS, CDR2 YFSETQ. The CDR3 reads CASSFQAPGDTEAFF.

The chain uses TRBV10-3 and TRBJ1-1. The CDR3 extends over 13 amino acids. In germline, CDR1 is ENHRY, CDR2 SYGVKD. The CDR3 loop reads CAISVSWNTEAFF.

The chain combines TRBV20-1 with TRBJ1-5; lacking DNA, the TRBD1 call made by TCRdb goes unchecked. This CDR3 is built from 13 residues. Germline CDR1 reads DFQATT; CDR2 reads SNEGSKA (reference sequence). The CDR3 reads CSARSGGGQPQHF.

The rearrangement links TRBV10-2 to TRBJ1-5. The CDR3 has 14 amino acids. Germline V gene data show CDR1 as WSHSY and CDR2 as SAAADI. The CDR3 sequence is CASSSTNSNQPQHF.

The chain couples TRBV12-3 or TRBV12-4 to TRBJ2-2; TCRdb's D call of TRBD1 is untestable without DNA. The CDR3 covers 15 residues. Here the CDR3 reads CASSFGRQNTGELFF.

This chain connects TRBV5-1 to TRBJ2-5; checking the TCRdb D call of TRBD1 is not possible without DNA. The CDR3 extends over 14 amino acids. CDR1 is SGHRS, CDR2 YFSETQ, per germline. The CDR3 reads CASSHTGGQETQYF.

The chain combines TRBV7-2 with TRBJ2-7; TCRdb's assignment of TRBD2 cannot be checked, as there is no DNA. CDR1 and CDR2 (germline): SGHTA, FQGNSA. The CDR3 extends over 14 amino acids. The CDR3 sequence: CASSIGTSAYEQYF.

This rearrangement joins TRBV15 to TRBJ1-2; checking the TCRdb D call of TRBD1 is not possible without DNA. CDR1 and CDR2 (germline): LNHNV, YYDKDF (reference sequence). This CDR3 contains 15 residues. The CDR3 here is CATSRGTGRGYGYTF.

The gene calls are TRBV5-1 and TRBJ2-1. The CDR3 loop spans 14 amino acids. The germline V gene encodes CDR1 SGHRS and CDR2 YFSETQ. The CDR3 sequence is CASSLGMGSDEQFF.

This sequence joins TRBV28 and TRBJ2-7; TCRdb lists TRBD1, though no DNA is available to test this call. Germline-derived CDR1 and CDR2 are MDHEN and SYDVKM. This CDR3 has 14 amino acids. CDR3 protein: CASSPQTGIDEQYF.

The chain couples TRBV11-3 to TRBJ2-2. The CDR3 contains 15 residues. The germline V gene has CDR1 SGHNT and CDR2 YENEEA. The CDR3 here is CASSRTDSNTGELFF.

This chain connects TRBV5-4 to TRBJ2-5; TCRdb outputs TRBD1, but without DNA this stays unchecked. Per germline, CDR1 SGHNT and CDR2 YYREEE (reference sequence). CDR3 length: 15 amino acids. The CDR3 loop reads CASSLWVSASGTQYF. The full variable domain, in which reference TRBV5-4 and TRBJ2-5 provide the parts outside the CDR3, is ETGVTQSPTHLIKTRGQQVTLRCSSQSGHNTVSWYQQALGQGPQFIFQYYREEENGRGNFPPRFSGLQFPNYSSELNVNALELDDSALYLCASSLWVSASGTQYFGPGTRLLVL.

The chain combines TRBV27 with TRBJ2-7; TCRdb's D gene call, TRBD2, goes unchecked for lack of DNA. Germline V CDR1 and CDR2: MNHEY, SMNVEV (reference sequence). The CDR3 has 17 residues. CDR3 sequence reads: CASSLYGGSLVGNEQYF.

The gene calls are TRBV7-2 and TRBJ2-7; checking the TCRdb D call of TRBD2 is not possible without DNA. The V gene's germline CDR1 is SGHTA and CDR2 FQGNSA. The CDR3 runs to 15 residues. The CDR3 reads CASSILAGVLYEQYF.

This sequence joins TRBV19 and TRBJ1-4. Germline CDR1 and CDR2: LNHDA and SQIVND (reference sequence). This CDR3 spans 15 amino acids. CDR3 region: CASSTTYATNEKLFF. The entire variable domain, with the rest obtained from reference TRBV19 and TRBJ1-4, is as follows: DGGITQSPKYLFRKEGQNVTLSCEQNLNHDAMYWYRQDPGQGLRLIYYSQIVNDFQKGDIAEGYSVSREKKESFPLTVTSAQKNPTAFYLCASSTTYATNEKLFFGSGTQLSVL.

The chain joins TRBV7-2 to TRBJ2-1; without DNA, the TCRdb call of TRBD2 cannot be checked. The CDR3 has 16 residues. CDR1 is SGHTA, CDR2 FQGNSA, per germline. The CDR3 spells CASSPGGSGTYNEQFF.

This chain joins TRBV18 and TRBJ1-4; without DNA, the TCRdb call of TRBD1 cannot be checked. Per germline, CDR1 KGHSH and CDR2 LQKENI. This CDR3 contains 17 residues. CDR3 protein: CASSPGTGHSAGGKLFF.

V and J are TRBV7-9 and TRBJ2-2. Per the germline V gene, CDR1 is SEHNR and CDR2 is FQNEAQ (reference sequence). The CDR3 sequence is 16 residues long. CDR3: CASSSSGWANTGELFF.

The chain combines TRBV7-9 with TRBJ2-1. The length of the CDR3 is 14 residues. Germline assignment: CDR1 SEHNR and CDR2 FQNEAQ (reference sequence). CDR3 loop: CASSTQDMINEQFF.

This rearrangement joins TRBV7-6 to TRBJ2-7. The CDR3 covers 15 residues. Germline CDR1 reads SGHVS; CDR2 reads FNYEAQ. CDR3 amino acids: CASSLGSSVAYEQYF.

The chain uses TRBV12-3 or TRBV12-4 and TRBJ2-7; the D call from TCRdb, TRBD1, cannot be confirmed without DNA. The CDR3 has 15 residues. CDR3 sequence: CASSFRTGAGYEQYF.

V gene TRBV7-9 combines with J gene TRBJ1-2. The CDR3 consists of 13 residues. Germline-derived CDR1 and CDR2 are SEHNR and FQNEAQ (reference sequence). The CDR3 sequence: CASSAVRADGYTF.

V and J are TRBV20-1 and TRBJ1-4; TCRdb's D call of TRBD1 is untestable without DNA. From germline, CDR1 is DFQATT and CDR2 SNEGSKA (reference sequence). The CDR3 is 14 residues long. CDR3 region: CSASDRGRDEKLFF.

The chain links TRBV29-1 to TRBJ1-1. The germline V gene has CDR1 SQVTM and CDR2 ANQGSEA. CDR3 length: 14 amino acids. CDR3 region: CSVLKHHMNTEAFF.

The genes are TRBV9 and TRBJ1-1; the D call from TCRdb, TRBD1, cannot be confirmed without DNA. This CDR3 is built from 18 residues. Germline CDR1 is SGDLS and CDR2 is YYNGEE. The CDR3 here is CASSVSFGGKEVNTEAFF.